This entry lists 29 T cell receptor beta chains sequenced from one sample in a study of blood T cell repertoires in COVID-19. TCRdb keeps only in-frame clones here, not all; method: immunoSEQ multiplex PCR. The sample has hundreds of thousands of clones; around 89% are singletons. The sequencing input was PBMCs or T cells enriched from blood (not recorded which). These receptors came from a woman aged 18-29 years who had recovered from COVID-19.

V and J are TRBV4-1 and TRBJ2-5; a possible D gene is TRBD2 (5 bases). V gave up 0 bases and J gave up 5 bases, with 10 bases separating them. Germline loops: CDR1 MGHRA, CDR2 YSYEKL. This CDR3 has 14 residues. The CDR3 loop reads CASSQDRGRETQYF. The CDR3 region has the DNA TGCGCCAGCAGCCAAGATCGGGGAAGGGAGACCCAGTACTTC.

The sample holds a few counts of this clone. The junction shows a germline mismatch at one end, possibly a read error. This chain uses TRBV29-1 with TRBJ2-3; TRBD2 agrees at 8 bases. The V gene's germline CDR1 is SQVTM and CDR2 ANQGSEA. CDR3 length: 11 residues. CDR3 coding DNA: TGCAGCGTTGTGGAGGGACCTAGCGGGCTTTTT. The encoded protein is CSVVEGPSGLF.

This chain uses TRBV4-1 with TRBJ1-2; no definite D call. Germline CDR1 is MGHRA and CDR2 is YSYEKL. Trimming took off 1 base at V and 7 bases at J, with 16 bases between the two ends. The CDR3 sequence is 15 residues long. The CDR3 sequence: CASSQVSGVGGGYTF. CDR3 nucleotide sequence: TGCGCCAGCAGCCAAGTATCCGGGGTTGGTGGTGGCTACACCTTC.

The CDR3 DNA reads as TGTGCCAGCAGTGAGGAGGACAGGGAGCATTCACCCCTCCACTTT. It encodes CASSEEDREHSPLHF. The chain is built from TRBV6-1 and TRBJ1-6; 8 positions match TRBD1. From germline, CDR1 is MNHNS and CDR2 SASEGT. The J segment lost 8 bases and the V segment lost 3 bases, leaving 6 bases of the junction unmatched. This CDR3 contains 15 residues.

V is TRBV6-1 and J is TRBJ2-7; 9 bases are a match to TRBD1. The germline gives CDR1 MNHNS, CDR2 SASEGT. The V and J ends lost 2 bases and 1 base, in that order; junction bases with no gene match: 6. The CDR3 totals 16 residues. The CDR3 nucleotides are TGTGCCAGCAGTGAACTTGGGACAGGGCTTTCCTACGAGCAGTACTTC. The encoded protein is CASSELGTGLSYEQYF.

The chain employs TRBV13 and TRBJ2-3, with 10 bases that match TRBD2. There are 17 residues in the CDR3. Looked up from germline, CDR1 is PRHDT and CDR2 is FYEKMQ (reference sequence). Losses at the gene ends were 2 bases for V and 5 bases for J; bases not matched to a gene: 10. The CDR3 coding sequence is TGTGCCAGCAGCTTATGGAGCGGGGGGGCCGGAGGAGATACGCAGTATTTT. This encodes CASSLWSGGAGGDTQYF.

The chain has TRBV7-2 and TRBJ1-1, with TRBD1 as a possible D gene (6 bases). Germline V gene lookup returns CDR1 SGHTA and CDR2 FQGNSA. The ends were cut back, 9 bases at V and 11 bases at J, with 19 bases in the middle. The length of the CDR3 is 12 residues. For the CDR3, the DNA is TGTGCCAGTTCCCTGAATGTTCAGGGGGCTTTCTTT. This encodes CASSLNVQGAFF.

J is TRBJ1-2 and V is TRBV7-6; 9 bases match TRBD1. Germline lookup yields CDR1 SGHVS and CDR2 FNYEAQ. The J segment lost 3 bases and the V segment lost 4 bases, leaving 6 bases of the junction unmatched. The length of the CDR3 is 15 residues. The CDR3 sequence is CASSSTGGAYYGYTF. CDR3 DNA sequence: TGTGCCAGCAGCTCAACAGGGGGCGCTTACTATGGCTACACCTTC.

Comment on this clone: Germline is not matched at one junction end, which may reflect a read error. This chain joins TRBV28 and TRBJ1-2; 10 nucleotides line up with TRBD1. CDR3 length: 14 amino acids. Germline V CDR1 and CDR2: MDHEN, SYDVKM. CDR3 region: CASSPPGTGVLSSF. CDR3 bases: TGTGCCAGCAGTCCCCCCGGGACAGGGGTCCTCTCGTCGTTC.

The rearrangement uses TRBV2 and TRBJ1-4; possible D gene TRBD1, 6 bases. The V end lost 7 bases, the J end lost 5 bases, and 14 bases lay between the germline ends. From germline, CDR1 is SNHLY and CDR2 FYNNEI. CDR3 size: 14 residues. CDR3 sequence: CASTRAGDNEKLFF. CDR3 nucleotides: TGTGCCAGCACCCGAGCAGGGGACAATGAAAAACTGTTTTTT.

The chain employs TRBV28 and TRBJ1-5; 9 bases align to TRBD1. The trim removed 5 bases at V and 5 bases at J, leaving 7 bases unmatched. The CDR3 runs to 15 residues. CDR1 and CDR2 from the germline V gene are MDHEN and SYDVKM. The CDR3 DNA reads TGTGCCAGCAGTCCCCGGGACAGGGATTATCAGCCCCAGCATTTT. Translating gives CASSPRDRDYQPQHF.

The chain uses TRBV27 and TRBJ1-2; D is possibly TRBD1 (6 bases). The CDR3 spans 13 residues. Germline lookup yields CDR1 MNHEY and CDR2 SMNVEV (reference sequence). Trimming stripped 3 bases from V and 8 bases from J, with 13 bases between. CDR3 sequence: CASSFATGFGYTF. Written as DNA, the CDR3 is TGTGCCAGCAGTTTCGCTACAGGGTTCGGCTACACCTTC.

The chain is built from TRBV5-1 and TRBJ1-1; a possible D gene is TRBD1 (6 bases). Between the trimmed V and J ends, which lost 3 bases and 4 bases, there was a span of 16 bases. The CDR3 runs to 15 residues. Germline lookup yields CDR1 SGHRS and CDR2 YFSETQ. The CDR3 DNA is TGCGCCAGCAGCTCGCCACAGGGCCCCTTCACTGAAGCTTTCTTT. This sequence encodes CASSSPQGPFTEAFF. Together with reference TRBV5-1 and TRBJ1-1, the CDR3 gives the full variable domain: KAGVTQTPRYLIKTRGQQVTLSCSPISGHRSVSWYQQTPGQGLQFLFEYFSETQRNKGNFPGRFSGRQFSNSRSEMNVSTLELGDSALYLCASSSPQGPFTEAFFGQGTRLTVV.

V gene TRBV7-9 combines with J gene TRBJ1-4; D possibly corresponds to TRBD1 (6 bases). This CDR3 comprises 15 residues. Germline-derived CDR1 and CDR2 are SEHNR and FQNEAQ (reference sequence). Trimming removed 2 bases from V and 8 bases from J, with 15 bases in between. The CDR3: CASSLFHREDEKLFF. The CDR3 DNA reads as TGTGCCAGCAGCTTATTCCACAGGGAAGACGAAAAACTGTTTTTT.

This rearrangement joins TRBV18 to TRBJ2-7; 7 bases map to TRBD1. Trimming removed 6 bases from V and 0 bases from J; junction bases left unmatched: 5. This CDR3 spans 14 amino acids. Germline V gene sequence: CDR1 KGHSH, CDR2 LQKENI. The CDR3 loop reads CASSRPGGSYEQYF. The CDR3 bases are TGTGCCAGCTCGCGCCCAGGGGGCTCCTACGAGCAGTACTTC.

This chain uses TRBV5-1 with TRBJ2-7; 10 bases map to TRBD2. Germline V gene sequence: CDR1 SGHRS, CDR2 YFSETQ. CDR3 size: 15 residues. V lost 4 bases to trimming and J lost 2 bases; unmatched junction nucleotides: 6. The CDR3 loop reads CASSARTSGPYEQYF. The CDR3 coding sequence is TGCGCCAGCAGCGCCAGGACTAGCGGACCCTACGAGCAGTACTTC. Drawing the rest from reference TRBV5-1 and TRBJ2-7, the complete variable domain is KAGVTQTPRYLIKTRGQQVTLSCSPISGHRSVSWYQQTPGQGLQFLFEYFSETQRNKGNFPGRFSGRQFSNSRSEMNVSTLELGDSALYLCASSARTSGPYEQYFGPGTRLTVT.

V is TRBV12-3 or TRBV12-4 and J is TRBJ1-1; D not certain. The CDR3 has 12 residues. V shed 0 bases and J shed 9 bases, with 8 bases lying between them. CDR3 DNA: TGTGCCAGCAGTTTAGCTGGAGGGAAAGCTTTCTTT. It translates to CASSLAGGKAFF.

V gene TRBV2 combines with J gene TRBJ1-6; 10 bases agree with TRBD1. Unmatched junction bases numbered 3, after V lost 4 bases and J lost 9 bases. This CDR3 is 14 amino acids long. Germline CDR1 and CDR2: SNHLY and FYNNEI. The CDR3 sequence: CASSGGTGVSPLHF. The CDR3, as DNA: TGTGCCAGCAGTGGAGGGACAGGGGTTTCACCCCTCCACTTT.

The CDR3 spells CASSFTGGKTDTQYF. The CDR3 DNA follows: TGTGCCAGCAGCTTTACAGGGGGCAAGACAGATACGCAGTATTTT. The gene calls are TRBV11-3 and TRBJ2-3, with 9 nucleotides matching TRBD1. From germline, CDR1 is SGHNT and CDR2 YENEEA. CDR3 size: 15 residues. The ends lost 3 bases at V and 3 bases at J; junction bases unmatched: 4.

The CDR3 region has the DNA TGCGCCAGCAGCCACGAGACAGATAATTCACCCCTCCACTTT. It is translated as CASSHETDNSPLHF. The rearrangement joins TRBV4-1 to TRBJ1-6; D perhaps matches TRBD1 (5 bases). The V end was cut by 3 bases, the J end by 5 bases, with 8 bases between. The CDR3 consists of 14 residues. Germline V lookup: CDR1 MGHRA, CDR2 YSYEKL.

The V gene is TRBV6-1, the J gene TRBJ2-7; D not resolved. Germline CDR1 MNHNS, CDR2 SASEGT. The V and J ends lost 1 base and 0 bases respectively, with 10 bases between them. The CDR3 has 15 amino acids. The CDR3, as DNA: TGTGCCAGCAGTGAAGAAACCGGTAGCTCCTACGAGCAGTACTTC. Translation: CASSEETGSSYEQYF.

V gene TRBV7-8 combines with J gene TRBJ2-7, with 11 bases aligning to TRBD1. There are 11 residues in the CDR3. CDR1 SGHVS and CDR2 FQNEAQ come from the germline V gene. V shed 5 bases and J 13 bases; nucleotides not matched to a gene: 4. The CDR3 DNA follows: TGTGCCAGCAGCAAAGGACAGGGGGCCTACTTC. This translates into CASSKGQGAYF.

This clone was seen once. CDR3 residues: CASSLIQGQETQYF. The CDR3 coding sequence is TGTGCCAGCAGCCTGATACAGGGTCAGGAGACCCAGTACTTC. V is TRBV5-5 and J is TRBJ2-5; the D gene is possibly TRBD1 (6 bases). CDR1 and CDR2 (germline): SGHKS, YYEKEE (reference sequence). Trimming stripped 4 bases from V and 5 bases from J, with 15 bases between. There are 14 residues in the CDR3. Filled out from reference TRBV5-5 and TRBJ2-5, the complete variable domain reads DAGVTQSPTHLIKTRGQQVTLRCSPISGHKSVSWYQQVLGQGPQFIFQYYEKEERGRGNFPDRFSARQFPNYSSELNVNALLLGDSALYLCASSLIQGQETQYFGPGTRLLVL.

The chain joins TRBV4-1 to TRBJ1-2, with 7 nucleotides matching TRBD1. Trimming cost V 0 bases and J 7 bases; bases outside gene matches: 8. Per the germline V gene, CDR1 is MGHRA and CDR2 is YSYEKL. The CDR3 has 15 amino acids. The CDR3 bases are TGCGCCAGCAGCCAAGATGGGCAGGGGGAGTTTGGCTACACCTTC. Its translation is CASSQDGQGEFGYTF.

This chain joins TRBV19 and TRBJ2-7; 11 nucleotides agree with TRBD2. The CDR3 runs to 14 residues. Losses at the gene ends were 5 bases for V and 2 bases for J; bases not matched to a gene: 2. Germline CDR1 LNHDA, CDR2 SQIVND (reference sequence). The CDR3, as DNA: TGTGCCAGTAGTTTTAGCGGGGGGGCCTACGAGCAGTACTTC. Amino acid sequence: CASSFSGGAYEQYF.

The V call is TRBV24-1, the J call TRBJ1-5; a possible D gene is TRBD1 (5 bases). Germline CDR1 reads KGHDR; CDR2 reads SFDVKD. V was pared by 4 bases and J by 0 bases, with 12 bases between. This CDR3 contains 16 residues. CDR3 sequence reads: CATSEAGPLSNQPQHF. As DNA, the CDR3 is TGTGCCACCAGTGAGGCGGGACCGCTTAGCAATCAGCCCCAGCATTTT.

This chain uses TRBV7-2 with TRBJ2-5; 7 nucleotides match TRBD1. CDR3 size: 15 residues. The ends lost 4 bases at V and 4 bases at J; junction bases unmatched: 9. Germline loops: CDR1 SGHTA, CDR2 FQGNSA. CDR3 amino acids: CASSYRDSEVETQYF. The CDR3 coding sequence is TGTGCCAGCAGCTACCGGGACAGTGAAGTAGAGACCCAGTACTTC.

The genes are TRBV2 and TRBJ2-3; TRBD2 aligns across 11 bases. This CDR3 contains 18 residues. V trimming: 4 bases; J trimming: 0 bases; junction bases outside the gene matches: 9. CDR1 SNHLY and CDR2 FYNNEI come from the germline V gene. The chain's CDR3 is CASSGGLAGATSTDTQYF. DNA for the CDR3: TGTGCCAGCAGTGGCGGACTAGCGGGTGCCACTAGCACAGATACGCAGTATTTT.

The chain joins TRBV5-1 to TRBJ2-3; TRBD1 matches 7 bases. The CDR3 consists of 16 residues. Trimming removed 4 bases from V and 5 bases from J; junction bases left unmatched: 13. Germline CDR1 and CDR2: SGHRS and YFSETQ. The CDR3 DNA reads as TGCGCCAGCAGCCCCCGCAGCAGGGGGACGGGAGATACGCAGTATTTT. It encodes CASSPRSRGTGDTQYF.